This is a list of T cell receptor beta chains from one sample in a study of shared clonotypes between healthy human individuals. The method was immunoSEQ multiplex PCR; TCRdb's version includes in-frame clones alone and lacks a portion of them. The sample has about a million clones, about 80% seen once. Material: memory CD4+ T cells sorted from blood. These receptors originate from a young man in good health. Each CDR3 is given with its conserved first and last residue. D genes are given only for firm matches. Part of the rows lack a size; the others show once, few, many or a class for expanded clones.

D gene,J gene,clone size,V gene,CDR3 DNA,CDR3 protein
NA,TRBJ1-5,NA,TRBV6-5,TGTGCCAGCAGTCCTCTGGGTCAGCCCCAGCATTTT,CASSPLGQPQHF
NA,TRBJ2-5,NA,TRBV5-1,TGCGCCAGCAGCCCGCCCCCGTATGGGACCCAGTACTTC,CASSPPPYGTQYF
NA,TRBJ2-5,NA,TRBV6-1,TGTGCCAGCAGTGAAGGAGGGGCCCTCGGGGAGACCCAGTACTTC,CASSEGGALGETQYF
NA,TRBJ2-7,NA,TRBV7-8,TGTGCCAGCAGCTTAGTGCCGGGTGGGTCCTACGAGCAGTACTTC,CASSLVPGGSYEQYF
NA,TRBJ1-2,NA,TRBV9,TGTGCCAGCAGCGTAGCAGCAGGGAAGGACTATGGCTACACCTTC,CASSVAAGKDYGYTF
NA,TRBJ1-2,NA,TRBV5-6,TGTGCCAGCAGCTTAGACAGGAACTATGGCTACACCTTC,CASSLDRNYGYTF
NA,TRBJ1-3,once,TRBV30,TGTGCCTGGAGTGTCGGGGCCTTGGGTAACACCATATACTTT,CAWSVGALGNTIYF
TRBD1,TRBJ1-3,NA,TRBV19,TGTGCCAGTAGTAGGACCGACAGGGCTGGAAACACCATATATTTT,CASSRTDRAGNTIYF
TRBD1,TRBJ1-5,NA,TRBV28,TGTGCCAGCAGTCCCTTGGACAGGGACAATCAGCCCCAGCATTTT,CASSPLDRDNQPQHF
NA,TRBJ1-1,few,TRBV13,TGTGCCAGCAAAGGCTATCCCATGAACACTGAAGCTTTCTTT,CASKGYPMNTEAFF
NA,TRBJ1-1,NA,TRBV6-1,TGTGCCAGCAGTCTAGTCGGGGTCCCCTTAACTGAAGCTTTCTTT,CASSLVGVPLTEAFF
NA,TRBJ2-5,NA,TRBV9,TGTGCCAGCAGCTTCACAGACAACCAAGAGACCCAGTACTTC,CASSFTDNQETQYF
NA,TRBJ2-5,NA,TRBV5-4,TGTGCCAGCAGCCCCGGGACGGACCGCGAGACCCAGTACTTC,CASSPGTDRETQYF
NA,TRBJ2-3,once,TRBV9,TGTGCCAGCAGCCCCTCCCCTGAAAGGGCGCAGTATTTT,CASSPSPERAQYF
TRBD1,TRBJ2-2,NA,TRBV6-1,TGTGCCAGCAGTGTTTATACCGGGACAGGGGCCAGCACCGGGGAGCTGTTTTTT,CASSVYTGTGASTGELFF
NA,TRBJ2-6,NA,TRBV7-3,TGTGCCAGCAGCTCATTCCCAGGGGCTGGGGCCAACGTCCTGACTTTC,CASSSFPGAGANVLTF
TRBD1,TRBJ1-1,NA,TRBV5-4,TGTGCCAGCAGCGGCCGGGACAGGGGAACTGAAGCTTTCTTT,CASSGRDRGTEAFF
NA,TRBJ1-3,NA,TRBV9,TGTGCCAGCAGCGTGGGGGCCTACTCTGGAAACACCATATATTTT,CASSVGAYSGNTIYF
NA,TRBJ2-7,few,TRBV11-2,TGTGCCAGCAGCTGGAGGTTGTACTACGAGCAGTACTTC,CASSWRLYYEQYF
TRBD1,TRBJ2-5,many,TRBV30,TGTGCCTGGAGAGGGGGCGCAGAGACCCAGTACTTC,CAWRGGAETQYF
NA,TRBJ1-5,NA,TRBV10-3,TGTGCCATCCGGGGACCGGGACGTGCTCAGCCCCAGCATTTT,CAIRGPGRAQPQHF
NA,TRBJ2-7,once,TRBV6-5,TGTGCCAGCAGTTACGGCGCGGGAAGGTACGAGCAGTACTTC,CASSYGAGRYEQYF
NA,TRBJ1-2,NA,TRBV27,TGTGCCAGCAGTTCACAGGGTAAAGACGGCTACACCTTC,CASSSQGKDGYTF